The 27 T cell receptor beta chains below all came from one sample that was sequenced in a study of blood T cells in healthy people across ages. Then a second PCR, running about 7 to 11 cycles, was carried out with a sample-barcoded 5' primer and a J-beta primer mix. TCRdb fed the 5' RACE reads into MiXCR, producing one record per CDR3 protein. This repertoire shows roughly 700,000 distinct CDR3 sequences, around 25% found once; its top ten account for more than 8%. A further study also used this sample, focusing on T cells of mothers and their children.

The sequenced material came from blood. These receptors were collected from a boy younger than 18 in good health.

The V gene is TRBV4-1, the J gene TRBJ1-5; 10 bases map to TRBD1. Per germline, CDR1 MGHRA and CDR2 YSYEKL. J gave up 3 bases and V 1 base, and 3 bases lay outside the gene matches. CDR3 length equals 16 residues. CDR3 nucleotides: TGCGCCAGCAGCCAAGGACAGGGGGCGATCAATCAGCCCCAGCATTTT. It translates to CASSQGQGAINQPQHF.

The rearrangement links TRBV5-1 to TRBJ1-3, with D unresolved. Germline V gene sequence: CDR1 SGHRS, CDR2 YFSETQ. Deletions cut 2 bases from V and 0 bases from J, with 9 bases between. The CDR3 length is 15 residues. The CDR3 spells CASSFDQDSGNTIYF. The CDR3, as DNA: TGCGCCAGCAGCTTCGATCAAGACTCTGGAAACACCATATATTTT.

In this sample, this clonotype turned up a few times. The chain couples TRBV7-8 to TRBJ1-4, with D unclear. V was trimmed by 0 bases and J by 7 bases, leaving 6 bases between them. This CDR3 region has 13 residues. Looked up from germline, CDR1 is SGHVS and CDR2 is FQNEAQ. The CDR3 region is CASSLAPFEKLFF. The CDR3 DNA is TGTGCCAGCAGCTTAGCGCCGTTTGAAAAACTGTTTTTT. Full variable domain (rest looked up from reference TRBV7-8 and TRBJ1-4): GAGVSQSPRYKVAKRGQDVALRCDPISGHVSLFWYQQALGQGPEFLTYFQNEAQLDKSGLPSDRFFAERPEGSVSTLKIQRTQQEDSAVYLCASSLAPFEKLFFGSGTQLSVL.

This clonotype has a handful of counts. This chain connects TRBV3-1 to TRBJ2-5; maybe TRBD1 (6 bases). The CDR3 loop spans 15 amino acids. The germline V gene has CDR1 LGHDT and CDR2 YNNKEL (reference sequence). V was trimmed by 4 bases and J by 0 bases, leaving 12 bases between them. CDR3 amino acids: CASSPGTKYQETQYF. The CDR3 DNA sequence: TGTGCCAGCAGCCCCGGGACAAAGTACCAAGAGACCCAGTACTTC.

CDR3 protein: CASRRGGVNTDTQYF. In DNA form, the CDR3 reads TGTGCCAGCAGAAGAGGGGGGGTCAACACAGATACGCAGTATTTT. The chain couples TRBV2 to TRBJ2-3; D is possibly TRBD2 (7 bases). The CDR3 is made up of 15 amino acids. V shed 6 bases and J shed 2 bases, with 15 bases lying between them. Germline CDR1 SNHLY, CDR2 FYNNEI. Based on the CDR3 plus reference TRBV2 and TRBJ2-3, the full variable domain is EPEVTQTPSHQVTQMGQEVILRCVPISNHLYFYWYRQILGQKVEFLVSFYNNEISEKSEIFDDQFSVERPDGSNFTLKIRSTKLEDSAMYFCASRRGGVNTDTQYFGPGTRLTVL.

The chain carries TRBV20-1 and TRBJ2-5; 8 positions match TRBD2. The germline gives CDR1 DFQATT, CDR2 SNEGSKA (reference sequence). V was clipped by 6 bases and J by 1 base; unmatched bases: 4. This CDR3 spans 13 amino acids. The CDR3 nucleotides are TGCAGTGCCCTAGCGGGCTCCCAAGAGACCCAGTACTTC. Translating gives CSALAGSQETQYF.

The chain recombines TRBV29-1 with TRBJ2-7; either TRBD1 or TRBD2 may supply D (6 bases each). The germline V and J ends were trimmed by 0 bases and 2 bases, with 17 bases remaining between them. The germline V gene encodes CDR1 SQVTM and CDR2 ANQGSEA. This CDR3 region has 16 residues. The CDR3 protein is CSVEDLEGDSTYEQYF. The CDR3 DNA follows: TGCAGCGTTGAAGATCTGGAGGGGGACTCGACCTACGAGCAGTACTTC.

This clonotype appeared a few times. The chain employs TRBV7-9 and TRBJ1-5; D is uncertain. Germline loops: CDR1 SEHNR, CDR2 FQNEAQ (reference sequence). V shed 3 bases and J shed 3 bases, with 9 bases lying between them. The CDR3 runs 14 residues. In nucleotides, the CDR3 is TGTGCCAGCAGCTTGACTAGGGACAATCAGCCCCAGCATTTT. Translating gives CASSLTRDNQPQHF.

This clonotype appeared a few times. V usage is TRBV27 and J usage is TRBJ2-1; D is uncertain. V was cut by 6 bases and J by 0 bases, with 15 bases left in between. From germline, CDR1 is MNHEY and CDR2 SMNVEV (reference sequence). CDR3 length equals 16 residues. CDR3 DNA: TGTGCCAGCAGGGTCTCGGCGCGAAGCTCCTACAATGAGCAGTTCTTC. It specifies CASRVSARSSYNEQFF.

V gene TRBV9 combines with J gene TRBJ2-2; D call uncertain. Trimming left V 0 bases short and J 7 bases short, with 7 bases between. The CDR3 has 13 residues. Per germline, CDR1 SGDLS and CDR2 YYNGEE. The CDR3 here is CASSVAPGGELFF. CDR3 nucleotide sequence: TGTGCCAGCAGCGTAGCCCCCGGCGGGGAGCTGTTTTTT.

This clonotype was observed at least ten times. CDR3 protein: CSAPGPYQETQYF. The CDR3 DNA is TGCAGTGCTCCGGGACCCTACCAAGAGACCCAGTACTTC. The J gene is TRBJ2-5, the V gene TRBV20-1; D tentatively reads TRBD1 or TRBD2 (5 bases each). Germline CDR1 and CDR2: DFQATT and SNEGSKA (reference sequence). V was cut by 5 bases and J by 0 bases, with 10 bases left in between. This CDR3 has 13 amino acids.

To note about this clonotype: An end of the junction differs from the germline gene, which may be a read error. V is TRBV19 and J is TRBJ2-3, with D possibly being TRBD2 (6 bases). The CDR3 covers 16 residues. Germline V CDR1 and CDR2: LNHDA, SQIVND (reference sequence). The CDR3 DNA is TGCGCCAGTAGTACACTAGCCCGACCAAGCACAGATACGCAGTATTTT. Translation: CASSTLARPSTDTQYF. The variable domain in full, completed from reference TRBV19 and TRBJ2-3, reads DGGITQSPKYLFRKEGQNVTLSCEQNLNHDAMYWYRQDPGQGLRLIYYSQIVNDFQKGDIAEGYSVSREKKESFPLTVTSAQKNPTAFYLCASSTLARPSTDTQYFGPGTRLTVL.

This clonotype turned up a few times. The CDR3 does not end in the conserved phenylalanine or tryptophan, so this is likely a read error. This chain connects TRBV24-1 to TRBJ2-1, with 8 bases that match TRBD1. The CDR3 sequence is 12 residues long. Germline V gene data show CDR1 as KGHDR and CDR2 as SFDVKD. The V segment lost 7 bases and the J segment 9 bases; nucleotides outside the gene matches: 4. DNA of the CDR3: TGTGCCACCAGCCACACAGGGGGTGAGCAGTTCCTC. Translation: CATSHTGGEQFL.

CDR3 sequence reads: CSAREGRSPGLSGNTIYF. The CDR3 nucleotides are TGCAGTGCTAGGGAAGGTAGATCGCCCGGGCTCTCTGGAAACACCATATATTTT. J is TRBJ1-3 and V is TRBV20-1; no definite D call. V was shortened by 3 bases and J by 0 bases, with 21 bases between the two germline ends. CDR1 and CDR2 from the germline V gene are DFQATT and SNEGSKA (reference sequence). The CDR3 has 18 residues.

This clonotype was seen a handful of times. The V call is TRBV7-8, the J call TRBJ2-3; tentative D call: TRBD2 (5 bases). The length of the CDR3 is 15 residues. Germline V gene lookup returns CDR1 SGHVS and CDR2 FQNEAQ. Between the trimmed V and J ends, which lost 3 bases and 6 bases, there was a span of 16 bases. CDR3 nucleotides: TGTGCCAGCAGCTTGGAAGGAGTCGGGGAGGATACGCAGTATTTT. It encodes CASSLEGVGEDTQYF.

The CDR3 sequence: CASSPRHRGWGNTEAFF. In nucleotides, the CDR3 is TGTGCCAGCAGCCCCAGGCACAGGGGGTGGGGTAACACTGAAGCTTTCTTT. The chain couples TRBV11-3 to TRBJ1-1; TRBD1 agrees at 8 bases. Trimming took 5 bases from V and 2 from J; bases not matched to a gene: 13. Germline V gene data show CDR1 as SGHNT and CDR2 as YENEEA. The CDR3 length is 17 residues.

This clonotype was found a few times. CDR3 bases: TGTGCCAGCAGTGAAGCGGGGACAGGGGGCAATGAGCAGTTCTTC. Translation: CASSEAGTGGNEQFF. V is TRBV2 and J is TRBJ2-1, with 11 bases fitting TRBD1. The CDR3 contains 15 residues. V shed 0 bases, J shed 6 bases, and the junction held 1 base outside the gene matches. Germline V lookup: CDR1 SNHLY, CDR2 FYNNEI.

The V gene is TRBV20-1, the J gene TRBJ2-3; 10 positions match TRBD2. Germline values: CDR1 DFQATT, CDR2 SNEGSKA (reference sequence). This CDR3 spans 13 amino acids. With V trimmed by 4 bases and J by 6 bases, 4 bases remained unmatched. Written as DNA, the CDR3 is TGCAGTGCTATTAGCGGGAGGAGCGATACGCAGTATTTT. Translation gives CSAISGRSDTQYF.

This clonotype appeared many times. V is TRBV4-3 and J is TRBJ1-2; D is unresolved. The germline gives CDR1 LGHNA, CDR2 YSLEER. V was clipped by 0 bases and J by 0 bases, with 11 bases between them. The CDR3 consists of 16 residues. The CDR3 here is CASSQESGFTNYGYTF. CDR3 bases: TGCGCCAGCAGCCAAGAATCCGGCTTTACTAACTATGGCTACACCTTC.

This clonotype appeared a few times. The J gene is TRBJ1-1, the V gene TRBV27; TRBD1 might be the D (6 bases). There are 15 residues in the CDR3. CDR1 and CDR2 (germline): MNHEY, SMNVEV (reference sequence). The V and J ends lost 6 bases and 6 bases respectively, with 20 bases between them. The CDR3 DNA sequence: TGTGCCAGCAGCCTCGCCGCCAGGGAGGGGGCTGAAGCTTTCTTT. Amino acid sequence: CASSLAAREGAEAFF.

The chain couples TRBV9 to TRBJ2-1, with TRBD2 matching over 8 bases. Germline V gene sequence: CDR1 SGDLS, CDR2 YYNGEE. The V and J ends lost 0 bases and 1 base, in that order; junction bases with no gene match: 3. The CDR3 length is 16 residues. CDR3 sequence: CASSVAGGASYNEQFF. The CDR3 nucleotides read TGTGCCAGCAGCGTAGCCGGGGGGGCATCCTACAATGAGCAGTTCTTC.

The V gene is TRBV14, the J gene TRBJ2-1, with D possibly being TRBD2 (5 bases). Germline V gene lookup returns CDR1 SGHDN and CDR2 FVKESK. The CDR3 is 16 residues long. The V gene lost 2 bases and the J gene lost 0 bases, with 11 bases spanning the gap. CDR3 bases: TGTGCCAGCAGCCAAACCGCGGGTAGCTCCTACAATGAGCAGTTCTTC. Amino acids: CASSQTAGSSYNEQFF. The full variable domain, completed using reference TRBV14 and TRBJ2-1, is EAGVTQFPSHSVIEKGQTVTLRCDPISGHDNLYWYRRVMGKEIKFLLHFVKESKQDESGMPNNRFLAERTGGTYSTLKVQPAELEDSGVYFCASSQTAGSSYNEQFFGPGTRLTVL.

In its sample, this clonotype was seen a few times. The chain links TRBV12-3 or TRBV12-4 to TRBJ2-1; D is unclear. The CDR3 contains 12 residues. V lost 7 bases, J lost 9 bases, and 13 bases lay in between. The CDR3 spells CASTWGTGEQFF. The DNA for the CDR3 is TGTGCCAGCACGTGGGGAACGGGTGAGCAGTTCTTC.

The V gene is TRBV2, the J gene TRBJ2-5; tentative D call: TRBD2 (5 bases). Trimming cost V 3 bases and J 2 bases, with 10 bases left between them. The germline V gene encodes CDR1 SNHLY and CDR2 FYNNEI. The CDR3 loop spans 14 amino acids. The CDR3 region is CASSDVSGQETQYF. The DNA for the CDR3 is TGTGCCAGCAGTGATGTCAGCGGTCAAGAGACCCAGTACTTC.

Only a few counts were recorded for this clonotype. This chain links TRBV2 with TRBJ1-4; no definite D call. V lost 7 bases and J 5 bases, leaving 11 bases between the germline ends. The V gene's germline CDR1 is SNHLY and CDR2 FYNNEI. The CDR3 has 13 residues. In DNA form, the CDR3 reads TGTGCCAGCACATCGGGGTTCAATGAAAAACTGTTTTTT. This encodes CASTSGFNEKLFF.

The V and J genes are TRBV9 and TRBJ2-5; 10 bases match TRBD2. The DNA end favors TRBJ2-7, so the J call may be wrong. The germline V gene encodes CDR1 SGDLS and CDR2 YYNGEE. The CDR3 contains 16 residues. CDR3 DNA: TGTGCCAGCAGCCTTACTTCTAGCGGGGGTTCCTACGAGCAGTACTTC. Residues: CASSLTSSGGSYEQYF.

The chain links TRBV3-1 to TRBJ1-5; TRBD1 matches at 7 bases. There are 13 residues in the CDR3. Losses at the gene ends were 8 bases for V and 3 bases for J; bases not matched to a gene: 4. Germline CDR1 and CDR2: LGHDT and YNNKEL (reference sequence). The DNA for the CDR3 is TGTGCCAGCGGAGACAGGGTCAATCAGCCCCAGCATTTT. Encoded protein: CASGDRVNQPQHF.